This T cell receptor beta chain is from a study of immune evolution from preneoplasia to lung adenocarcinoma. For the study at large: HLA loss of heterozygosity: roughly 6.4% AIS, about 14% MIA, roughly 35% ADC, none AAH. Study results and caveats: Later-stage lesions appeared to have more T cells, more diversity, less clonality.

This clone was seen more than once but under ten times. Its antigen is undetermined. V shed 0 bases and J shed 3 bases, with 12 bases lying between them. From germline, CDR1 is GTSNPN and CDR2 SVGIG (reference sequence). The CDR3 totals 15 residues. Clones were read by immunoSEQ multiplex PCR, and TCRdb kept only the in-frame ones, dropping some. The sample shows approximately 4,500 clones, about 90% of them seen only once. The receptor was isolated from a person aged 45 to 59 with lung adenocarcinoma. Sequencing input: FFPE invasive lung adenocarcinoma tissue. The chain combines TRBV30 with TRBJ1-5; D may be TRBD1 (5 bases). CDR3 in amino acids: CAWSVSGWYNQPQHF. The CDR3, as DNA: TGTGCCTGGAGTGTATCAGGGTGGTACAATCAGCCCCAGCATTTT.